The 20 T cell receptor beta chains in this list originate from one sample, sequenced in a study of blood T cell repertoires in COVID-19. Repertoires were generated with immunoSEQ multiplex PCR, while TCRdb's copy carries only in-frame clones and drops some. This sample carries about 240,000 clones, roughly 90% of them seen once, and the ten largest clones take about 7%. Sequencing input: peripheral blood. The receptors shown here come from a man aged 55 to 70 who had recovered from COVID-19.

This clone was counted a single time. The V and J genes are TRBV6-5 and TRBJ1-6; D ambiguous. CDR1 MNHEY and CDR2 SVGAGI come from the germline V gene. The CDR3 has 16 residues. Trimming took off 0 bases at V and 3 bases at J, with 9 bases between the two ends. Written as DNA, the CDR3 is TGTGCCAGCAGTTACTCGTCAGAAAACTATAATTCACCCCTCCACTTT. It specifies CASSYSSENYNSPLHF.

V usage is TRBV24-1 and J usage is TRBJ2-5; 8 bases are shared with TRBD2. Per the germline V gene, CDR1 is KGHDR and CDR2 is SFDVKD. The CDR3 is 14 residues long. The V segment lost 2 bases and the J segment 7 bases; nucleotides outside the gene matches: 5. In DNA form, the CDR3 reads TGTGCCACCAGTGATTCAGCGGGGGCGTCGACCCAGTACTTC. Protein: CATSDSAGASTQYF.

The chain uses TRBV18 and TRBJ2-4; D call uncertain. V was cut by 3 bases and J by 0 bases, with 3 bases left in between. Germline V gene sequence: CDR1 KGHSH, CDR2 LQKENI. CDR3 size: 13 residues. In nucleotides, the CDR3 is TGTGCCAGCTCACCCATAGCCAAAAACATTCAGTACTTC. This translates into CASSPIAKNIQYF.

This sequence joins TRBV24-1 and TRBJ2-3; TRBD2 is a possible D gene (5 bases). V lost 0 bases and J 1 base, leaving 13 bases between the germline ends. The V gene's germline CDR1 is KGHDR and CDR2 SFDVKD. This CDR3 has 17 residues. The CDR3: CATSDLRYRSGTDTQYF. For the CDR3, the DNA is TGTGCCACCAGTGATTTGAGGTACCGTAGCGGCACAGATACGCAGTATTTT.

This chain connects TRBV5-1 to TRBJ1-1; TRBD1 aligns across 9 bases. The J segment lost 1 base and the V segment lost 6 bases, leaving 1 base of the junction unmatched. CDR1 is SGHRS, CDR2 YFSETQ, per germline. The CDR3 runs 13 residues. CDR3 DNA sequence: TGCGCCAGCAAGGGACAGGGGAACACTGAAGCTTTCTTT. This codes for CASKGQGNTEAFF.

The chain links TRBV4-1 to TRBJ2-1; the match to TRBD2 covers 7 bases. V shed 0 bases and J 10 bases; nucleotides not matched to a gene: 12. The CDR3 is 16 residues long. CDR1 and CDR2 from the germline V gene are MGHRA and YSYEKL. CDR3 in amino acids: CASSQDQERGRREQFF. CDR3 DNA: TGCGCCAGCAGCCAAGATCAAGAGCGGGGCCGTCGGGAGCAGTTCTTC.

This clone was found a few times. The V gene is TRBV6-2 or TRBV6-3, the J gene TRBJ2-7; TRBD1 matches at 8 bases. Germline-derived CDR1 and CDR2 are MNHEY and SVGEGT. This CDR3 region has 14 residues. The trim removed 4 bases at V and 5 bases at J, leaving 7 bases unmatched. The CDR3 here is CASSSPDRANEQYF. CDR3 DNA sequence: TGTGCCAGCAGTTCGCCGGACAGGGCGAACGAGCAGTACTTC.

The chain has TRBV7-6 and TRBJ2-2, with 8 bases identical to TRBD2. CDR3 length: 15 amino acids. Unmatched junction bases numbered 3, after V lost 5 bases and J lost 1 base. In germline, CDR1 is SGHVS, CDR2 FNYEAQ. In DNA form, the CDR3 reads TGTGCCAGCAGCCCGGGACTAGAGAACACCGGGGAGCTGTTTTTT. Protein product: CASSPGLENTGELFF.

The J gene is TRBJ1-2, the V gene TRBV27; TRBD1 is a possible D gene (5 bases). CDR1 and CDR2 (germline): MNHEY, SMNVEV (reference sequence). CDR3 length: 14 amino acids. Trimming took off 2 bases at V and 4 bases at J, with 11 bases between the two ends. CDR3: CASSLGDSLYGYTF. Written as DNA, the CDR3 is TGTGCCAGCAGTTTAGGCGACAGCCTCTATGGCTACACCTTC.

The V and J genes are TRBV10-3 and TRBJ2-7; TRBD1 matches 10 bases. The trim removed 5 bases at V and 2 bases at J, leaving 3 bases unmatched. Germline assignment: CDR1 ENHRY and CDR2 SYGVKD. The CDR3 totals 14 residues. The CDR3 region has the DNA TGTGCCATCAGTAGACAGGGGGCCCCCTACGAGCAGTACGTC. Protein product: CAISRQGAPYEQYV.

The V gene is TRBV6-5, the J gene TRBJ2-1; TRBD1 might be the D (6 bases). The germline CDR1 and CDR2 sequences are MNHEY and SVGAGI. CDR3 length: 12 residues. Trimming removed 7 bases at V and 6 bases at J, with 10 bases between. CDR3 amino acids: CASIGTPNEQFF. CDR3 bases: TGTGCCAGCATAGGGACACCCAATGAGCAGTTCTTC.

V usage is TRBV5-6 and J usage is TRBJ2-2; the match to TRBD1 covers 11 bases. The germline CDR1 and CDR2 sequences are SGHDT and YYEEEE. V trimming: 7 bases; J trimming: 5 bases; junction bases outside the gene matches: 7. The CDR3 runs to 15 residues. CDR3 loop: CASAGRDRGTGELFF. The CDR3 bases are TGTGCCAGCGCCGGCCGGGACAGGGGGACCGGGGAGCTGTTTTTT.

This chain joins TRBV6-5 and TRBJ2-1; D not certain. The CDR3 is 12 amino acids. CDR1 and CDR2 from the germline V gene are MNHEY and SVGAGI. V shed 7 bases and J shed 3 bases, with 7 bases lying between them. CDR3 residues: CASKNSYNEQFF. CDR3 bases: TGTGCCAGCAAGAACAGCTACAATGAGCAGTTCTTC.

This clone came up once. The V and J genes are TRBV5-1 and TRBJ2-3; D possibly corresponds to TRBD2 (6 bases). Per the germline V gene, CDR1 is SGHRS and CDR2 is YFSETQ. The CDR3 is 15 amino acids. Deletions cut 4 bases from V and 0 bases from J, with 12 bases between. In DNA, the CDR3 is TGCGCCAGCAGCCCGCGGGGATCGAGCACAGATACGCAGTATTTT. This translates into CASSPRGSSTDTQYF.

The sample holds one count of this clone. The genes are TRBV27 and TRBJ1-5, with TRBD1 matching 7 bases. This CDR3 region has 16 residues. CDR1 is MNHEY, CDR2 SMNVEV, per germline (reference sequence). V was clipped by 0 bases and J by 3 bases; unmatched bases: 5. CDR3 in amino acids: CASSLSGDRDNQPQHF. In DNA, the CDR3 is TGTGCCAGCAGTTTATCTGGTGACAGGGACAATCAGCCCCAGCATTTT.

This clone was detected only once. V usage is TRBV6-5 and J usage is TRBJ2-2; possible D gene TRBD2, 6 bases. Looked up from germline, CDR1 is MNHEY and CDR2 is SVGAGI. V was clipped by 5 bases and J by 1 base, with 11 bases between them. This CDR3 region has 15 residues. CDR3 DNA: TGTGCCAGCAGTCTACAGGAGGGGAACACCGGGGAGCTGTTTTTT. This sequence encodes CASSLQEGNTGELFF.

The chain carries TRBV5-1 and TRBJ2-5; 7 positions agree with TRBD1. From germline, CDR1 is SGHRS and CDR2 YFSETQ. V was pared by 0 bases and J by 3 bases, with 5 bases of the junction left unmatched. This CDR3 comprises 15 residues. The CDR3 loop reads CASSLEPGQKETQYF. CDR3 DNA sequence: TGCGCCAGCAGCTTGGAGCCGGGACAGAAAGAGACCCAGTACTTC.

The V and J genes are TRBV14 and TRBJ2-7; 15 nucleotides line up with TRBD2. The CDR3 contains 18 residues. The germline gives CDR1 SGHDN, CDR2 FVKESK. After removal of 3 bases from V and 7 bases from J, the junction contained 13 bases not matched to a gene. This CDR3 is CASSHHRGLAGGQGEQYV. In DNA form, the CDR3 reads TGTGCCAGCAGCCACCACCGAGGACTAGCGGGGGGGCAAGGGGAGCAGTACGTC.

The V call is TRBV27, the J call TRBJ1-6; D gene ambiguous. Germline V gene sequence: CDR1 MNHEY, CDR2 SMNVEV (reference sequence). V was pared by 4 bases and J by 0 bases, with 7 bases between. CDR3 length: 15 residues. As DNA, the CDR3 is TGTGCCAGCAGTTGGGAGAGCTCCTATAATTCACCCCTCCACTTT. As protein: CASSWESSYNSPLHF.

The rearrangement joins TRBV6-5 to TRBJ2-7, with 7 bases lining up with TRBD1. Germline-derived CDR1 and CDR2 are MNHEY and SVGAGI. J was trimmed by 9 bases and V by 8 bases; bases with no gene match: 10. The CDR3 is 12 residues long. The CDR3 DNA reads as TGTGCCAGCGGGGACAGCCGAGTTGGGCAGTACGTC. Translated: CASGDSRVGQYV.